This T cell receptor (beta chain) was captured in a study of T cells expressing NK-cell markers (dated by TCRdb to 2020 to 2021). For context, the study as a whole: Seven to nine donors provided sorted CD3+CD56+NKG2C+, CD3+CD56+NKG2C- and CD3+CD56-NKG2C+ T-cell subsets, whose TCR beta-chain repertoires were profiled. Among the eight sequenced donors, seven were HCMV-seropositive and one was HCMV-seronegative. The eight sequenced donors were randomly selected healthy volunteers, three men and five women. Libraries were sequenced as 2 x 150 bp reads on Illumina HiSeq 2000/2500, MiSeq or NextSeq. Study-wide conclusions, independent of this receptor: In about six donors, the dominant CD3+CD56+NKG2C+ clonotypes were found to rank among the top 10 CD8+ clonotypes and to make up 1.0-7.0% of CD8+ T cells. Those dominant clonotypes were again the most abundant among CD3+CD56-NKG2C+ cells in several donors, at roughly 28.3-60.1%. Whether the expanded NKG2C-expressing T cell clones were specific for HCMV antigens was left unclear.

A commercial ELISA kit detecting HCMV-specific IgG in serum was used to determine HCMV serostatus. Ficoll density gradient centrifugation was used to isolate peripheral blood mononuclear cells from blood. Sequencer: Illumina HiSeq 2000. 5'RACE template switching, by which a universal primer site and unique molecular identifiers were added, was used to make TCR beta cDNA libraries. cDNA synthesis was primed from the TCR beta constant segment and was followed by two successive PCR amplification steps. In the source study's methods: MIGEC was used to demultiplex reads and group the reads by UMI, and MiTCR was used to assemble and quantify clonotypes. To exclude erroneous sequences, only TCR cDNA sequences supported by at least two reads were retained. The tcR package was used for downstream repertoire analysis, and clonotypes were matched between fractions using CDR3 nucleotide sequence together with V segment. Antigen specificity was annotated against VDJdb with VDJmatch, allowing one amino acid substitution in CDR3. Once TCRdb had reprocessed the reads, it stored one entry per CDR3 protein sequence and supplied no DNA. These V and J calls are TCRdb output, not the study's own analysis. The table for this sample lists hundreds of thousands of distinct CDR3 sequences. Jointly, the top ten make up roughly 5.2% of the sample.

A remark on this clonotype: The clone's antigen remains unknown.

The CDR3 contains 14 residues, cysteine and phenylalanine counted. The DNA is unrecorded. The germline V gene (reference sequence) gives CDR1 as LGHDT and CDR2 as YNNKEL. The rearranged segments are TRBV3-1 and TRBJ2-7. Sequences were obtained from blood T cells: a sorted CD56 or NKG2C T cell subset, CD4+ or CD8+ T cells, or bulk PBMC T cells (not recorded which). This receptor was taken from a man aged 18 to 70 in good health. The CDR3 loop reads CASSQGSWIYEQYF.